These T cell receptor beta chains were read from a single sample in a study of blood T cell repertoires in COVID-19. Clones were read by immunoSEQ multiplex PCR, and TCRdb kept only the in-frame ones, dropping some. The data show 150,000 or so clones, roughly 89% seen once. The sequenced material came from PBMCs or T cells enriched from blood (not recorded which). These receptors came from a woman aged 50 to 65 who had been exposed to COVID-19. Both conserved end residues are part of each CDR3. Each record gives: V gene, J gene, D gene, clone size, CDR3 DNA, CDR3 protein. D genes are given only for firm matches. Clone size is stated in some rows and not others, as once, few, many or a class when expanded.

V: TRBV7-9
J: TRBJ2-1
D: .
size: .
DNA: TGTGCCAGCAGCCTCGGACTATTAGTGGCGAATGAGCAGTTCTTC
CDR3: CASSLGLLVANEQFF

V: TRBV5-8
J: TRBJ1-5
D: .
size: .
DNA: TGTGCCAGCAGCTTGCCTAGGGGCCGCGGGGAACAGCCCCAGCATTTT
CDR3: CASSLPRGRGEQPQHF

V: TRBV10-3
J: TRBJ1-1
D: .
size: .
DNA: TGTGCCATCAGAGCCTCAACGAACACTGAAGCTTTCTTT
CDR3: CAIRASTNTEAFF

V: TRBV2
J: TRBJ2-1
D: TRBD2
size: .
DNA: TGTGCCAGCAGGGAGACTAGCGGGAGGGCCGATGAGCAGTTCTTC
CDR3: CASRETSGRADEQFF

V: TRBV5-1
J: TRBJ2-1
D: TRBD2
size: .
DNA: TGCGCCAGCAGCCCGGCCGGGACTAGCGGGGGTTCCTACAATGAGCAGTTCTTC
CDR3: CASSPAGTSGGSYNEQFF

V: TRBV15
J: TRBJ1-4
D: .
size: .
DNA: TGTGCCACCAGCATGGGGGCTGGTGAAAAACTGTTTTTT
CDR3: CATSMGAGEKLFF

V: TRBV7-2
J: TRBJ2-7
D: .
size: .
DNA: TGTGCCAGCAGCCCCACGGCGGGACTCTACGAGCAGTACTTC
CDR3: CASSPTAGLYEQYF

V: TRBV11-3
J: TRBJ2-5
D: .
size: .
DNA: TGTGCCAGCAGCTTGGGCAACAGGGTTGGGGAGACCCAGTACTTC
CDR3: CASSLGNRVGETQYF

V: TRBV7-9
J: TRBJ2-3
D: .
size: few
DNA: TGTGCCAGCAGCTTACGTCAACAGCATACGCAGTATTTT
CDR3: CASSLRQQHTQYF

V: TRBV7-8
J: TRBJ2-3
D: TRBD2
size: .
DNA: TGTGCCAGCAGCCGCACGGGCGGGAGCAACACAGATACGCAGTATTTT
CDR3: CASSRTGGSNTDTQYF

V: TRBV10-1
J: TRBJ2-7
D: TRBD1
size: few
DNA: TGCGCCAGCGCGGTCGGGACAGGGCCCTCCTACGAGCAGTACTTC
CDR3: CASAVGTGPSYEQYF

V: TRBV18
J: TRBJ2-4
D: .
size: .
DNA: TGTGCCAGCTCTCTCGGATCCCGTAGGGGCAAAAACATTCAGTACTTC
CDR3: CASSLGSRRGKNIQYF

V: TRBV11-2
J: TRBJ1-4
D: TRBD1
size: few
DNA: TGTGCCAGCAGCCTACGGACAGGAAGGGAAAAACTGTTTTTT
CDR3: CASSLRTGREKLFF

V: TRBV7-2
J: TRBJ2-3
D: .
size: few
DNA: TGTGCCAGCAGCTTGAATTGGGCTACACCCAATTTT
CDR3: CASSLNWATPNF

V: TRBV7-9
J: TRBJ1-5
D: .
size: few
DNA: TGTGCCAGCAGCTTAGTCGACAGTCATAGCAATCAGCCCCAGCATTTT
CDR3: CASSLVDSHSNQPQHF

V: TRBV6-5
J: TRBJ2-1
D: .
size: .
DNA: TGTGCCAGCAGGACCCGGGACTCCACTTACAATGAGCAGTTCTTC
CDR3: CASRTRDSTYNEQFF

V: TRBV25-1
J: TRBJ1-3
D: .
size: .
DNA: TGTGCCAGCAGCCCGATCAGGGCTGGAAACACCATATATTTT
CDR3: CASSPIRAGNTIYF

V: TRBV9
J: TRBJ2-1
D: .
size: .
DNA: TGTGCCAGCAGCGAACAAGGGAGTGTGGTGGATGAGCAGTTCTTC
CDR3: CASSEQGSVVDEQFF

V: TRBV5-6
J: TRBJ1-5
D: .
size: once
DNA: TGTGCCAGCAGCTTGGCTTTTGGGGGAGGACAGCCCCAGCATTTT
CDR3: CASSLAFGGGQPQHF

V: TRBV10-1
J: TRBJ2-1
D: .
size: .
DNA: TGCGCCAGCAGTGAGTCGAGAAGGGTCAGCGGACCCTACAATGAGCAGTTCTTC
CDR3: CASSESRRVSGPYNEQFF

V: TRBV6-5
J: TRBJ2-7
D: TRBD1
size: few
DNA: TGTGCCAGCAGTCTACAGGGGGCGAACTACGAGCAGTACTTC
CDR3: CASSLQGANYEQYF

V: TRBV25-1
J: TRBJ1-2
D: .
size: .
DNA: TGTGCCAGCAGTTCTCGAACAGGGTGGCCTAACTATGGCTACACCTTC
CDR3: CASSSRTGWPNYGYTF

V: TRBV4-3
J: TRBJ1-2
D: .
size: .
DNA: TGCGCCAGCAGCCACCTTCAGGGTAGTGGCTACACCTTC
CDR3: CASSHLQGSGYTF

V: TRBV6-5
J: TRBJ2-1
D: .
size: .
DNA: TGTGCCAGCAGTTACGGCGGGGAGGATAATGAGCAGTTCTTC
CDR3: CASSYGGEDNEQFF

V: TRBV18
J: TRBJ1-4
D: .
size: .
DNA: TGTGCCAGCTCACGTCAGACAGACGCAACTAATGAAAAACTGTTTTTT
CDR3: CASSRQTDATNEKLFF

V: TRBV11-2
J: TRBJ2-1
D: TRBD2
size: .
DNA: TGTGCCAGCAGCTCGAGACTAGCGGGAGGGCACTATGAGCAGTTCTTC
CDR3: CASSSRLAGGHYEQFF

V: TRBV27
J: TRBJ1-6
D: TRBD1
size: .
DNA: TGTGCCAGCAGACTACAGGGGTCGGGAAGTTCACCCCTCCACTTT
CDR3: CASRLQGSGSSPLHF

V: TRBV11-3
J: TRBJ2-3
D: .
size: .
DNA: TGTGCCAGCAGCCTACAGGAGGATACGCAGTATTTT
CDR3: CASSLQEDTQYF

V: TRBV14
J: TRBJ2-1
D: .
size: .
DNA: TGTGCCAGCAGCCAAGATATCAGACAGGCGATAAACAATGAGCAGTTCTTC
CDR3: CASSQDIRQAINNEQFF

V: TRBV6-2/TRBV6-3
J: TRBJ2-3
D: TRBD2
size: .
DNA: TGTGCCAGCAGTTACTCGACTAGCGGGATAGATAACACAGATACGCAGTATTTT
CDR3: CASSYSTSGIDNTDTQYF

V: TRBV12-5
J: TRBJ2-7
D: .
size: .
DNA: TGTGCTAGTGGTTGGCAGGGTGAGCAGTACTTC
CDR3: CASGWQGEQYF

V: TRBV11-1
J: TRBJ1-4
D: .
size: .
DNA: TGTGCCAGCCGTTCGGACAGTAATGAAAAACTGTTTTTT
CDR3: CASRSDSNEKLFF

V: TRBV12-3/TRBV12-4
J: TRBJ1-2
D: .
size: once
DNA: TGTGCCAGCACCATCTGGCAGACTACGTACTACACCTTC
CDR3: CASTIWQTTYYTF

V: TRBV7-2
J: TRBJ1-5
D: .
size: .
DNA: TGTGCCAGCAGCTTAGAATCCCGGACTTTTTTAGGGCAGCCCCAGCATTTT
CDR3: CASSLESRTFLGQPQHF

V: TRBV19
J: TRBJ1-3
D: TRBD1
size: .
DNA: TGTGCCAGTAGCAGATCCGGGACAGACTCTGGAAACACCATATATTTT
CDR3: CASSRSGTDSGNTIYF

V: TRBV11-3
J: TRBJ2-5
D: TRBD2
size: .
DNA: TGTGCCAGCAGCCTCAGACTAGCGGGGAAACAAGAGACCCAGTACTTC
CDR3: CASSLRLAGKQETQYF

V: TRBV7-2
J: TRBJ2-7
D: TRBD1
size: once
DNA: TGTGCCAGCAGCTTAGGGAGACCGGGACAGGTTACCTACGAGCAGTACTTC
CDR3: CASSLGRPGQVTYEQYF

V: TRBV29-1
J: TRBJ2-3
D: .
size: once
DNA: TGCAGCGTTGTCTCCACAGGCACCCCAGATACGCAGTATTTT
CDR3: CSVVSTGTPDTQYF

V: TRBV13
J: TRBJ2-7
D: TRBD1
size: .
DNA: TGTGCCAGCAGCCTAGGTGGGACAGGGTATAACGAGCAGTACTTC
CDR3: CASSLGGTGYNEQYF

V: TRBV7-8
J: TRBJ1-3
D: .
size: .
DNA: TGTGCCAGCAGCTTAGAAGGGGGCTCTGGAAACACCATATATTTT
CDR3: CASSLEGGSGNTIYF

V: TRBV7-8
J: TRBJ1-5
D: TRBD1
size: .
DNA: TGTGCCAGCAGCTCCAGAATCGGGACAGGGGTCGGTCAGCCCCAGCATTTT
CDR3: CASSSRIGTGVGQPQHF

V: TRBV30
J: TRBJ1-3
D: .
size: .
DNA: TGTGCCTGGAGACGACAGTCGGGCACCATATATTTT
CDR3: CAWRRQSGTIYF

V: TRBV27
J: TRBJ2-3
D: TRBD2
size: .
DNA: TGTGCCAGCAGTTACCTAGCGGGGGGCTTCACAGATACGCAGTATTTT
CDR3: CASSYLAGGFTDTQYF

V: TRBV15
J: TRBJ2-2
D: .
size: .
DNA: TGTGCCACCAGCAGAGATCAATCCCGACAGGGGGAGCTGTTTTTT
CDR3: CATSRDQSRQGELFF

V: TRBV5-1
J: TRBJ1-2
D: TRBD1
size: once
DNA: TGCGCCAGCAGCTGGGACAGGGGGCGCCGATCTAACTATGGCTACACCTTC
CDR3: CASSWDRGRRSNYGYTF

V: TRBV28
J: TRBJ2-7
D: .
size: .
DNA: TGTGCCAGCAGTTTCTCCACAGGGTACGAGCAGTACTTC
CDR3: CASSFSTGYEQYF

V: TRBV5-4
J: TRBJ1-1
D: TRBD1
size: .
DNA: TGTGCCAGCAGATCCAGGGGGGCCGGCACTGAAGCTTTCTTT
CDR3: CASRSRGAGTEAFF

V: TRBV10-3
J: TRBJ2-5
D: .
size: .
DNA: TGTGCCATCAGTGGGCCTCCGGGCGGGGCCCTCCAAGAGACCCAGTACTTC
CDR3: CAISGPPGGALQETQYF

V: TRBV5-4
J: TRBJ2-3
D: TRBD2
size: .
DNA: TGTGCCAGCAGCTTAGAGCGGGGCCCCACAGATACGCAGTATTTT
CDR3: CASSLERGPTDTQYF

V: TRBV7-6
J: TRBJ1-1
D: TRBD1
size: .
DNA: TGTGCCAGCAGCGCCCGGGAGGGACAGGGGTACACTGAAGCTTTCTTT
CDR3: CASSAREGQGYTEAFF

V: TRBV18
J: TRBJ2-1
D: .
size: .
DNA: TGTGCCAGCTCACCCCTCAGTTCCCCCGCTTACAGGGTACAAGGCAATGAGCAGTTCTTC
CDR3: CASSPLSSPAYRVQGNEQFF

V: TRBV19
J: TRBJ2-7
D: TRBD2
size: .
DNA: TGTGCCAGTAGCCCAAACGCGGGAGGCTCCTACGAGCAGTACTTC
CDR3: CASSPNAGGSYEQYF

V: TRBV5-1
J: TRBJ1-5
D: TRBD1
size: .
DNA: TGCGCCAGCAGCCTCACAGGGGACTTCAATCAGCCCCAGCATTTT
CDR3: CASSLTGDFNQPQHF

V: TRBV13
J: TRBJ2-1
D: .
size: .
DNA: TGTGCCAGCAGCGAGACAGGGAGGCCCTACAATGAGCAGTTCTTC
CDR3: CASSETGRPYNEQFF